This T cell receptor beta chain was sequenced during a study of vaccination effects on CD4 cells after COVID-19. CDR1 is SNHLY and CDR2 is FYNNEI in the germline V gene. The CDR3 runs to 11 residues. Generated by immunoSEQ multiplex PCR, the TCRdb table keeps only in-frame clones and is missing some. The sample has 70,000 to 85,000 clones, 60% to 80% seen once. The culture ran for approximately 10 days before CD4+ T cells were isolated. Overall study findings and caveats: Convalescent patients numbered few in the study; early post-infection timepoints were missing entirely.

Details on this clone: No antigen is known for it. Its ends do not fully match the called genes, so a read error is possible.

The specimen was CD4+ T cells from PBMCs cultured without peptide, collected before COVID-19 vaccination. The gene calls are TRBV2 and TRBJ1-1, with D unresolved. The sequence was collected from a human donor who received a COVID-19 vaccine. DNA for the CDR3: TGTGCCAGCAGTTCGCAGGCGCGACATCTATTT. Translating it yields CASSSQARHLF.